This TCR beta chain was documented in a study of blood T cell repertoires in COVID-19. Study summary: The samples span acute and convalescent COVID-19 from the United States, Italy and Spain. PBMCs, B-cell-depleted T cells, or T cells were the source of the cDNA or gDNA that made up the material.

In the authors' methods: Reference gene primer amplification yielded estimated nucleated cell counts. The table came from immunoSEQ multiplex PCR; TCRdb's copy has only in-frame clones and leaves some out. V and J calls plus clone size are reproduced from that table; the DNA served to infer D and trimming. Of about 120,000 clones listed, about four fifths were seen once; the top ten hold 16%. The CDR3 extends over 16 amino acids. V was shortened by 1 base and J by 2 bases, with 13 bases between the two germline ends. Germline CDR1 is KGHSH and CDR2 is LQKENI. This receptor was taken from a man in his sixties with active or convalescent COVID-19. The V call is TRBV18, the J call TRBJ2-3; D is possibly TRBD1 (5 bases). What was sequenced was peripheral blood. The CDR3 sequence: CASSPRLQGFTDTQYF. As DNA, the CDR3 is TGTGCCAGCTCACCACGTTTGCAGGGTTTCACAGATACGCAGTATTTT.